This T cell receptor (beta chain) was identified in a study of tumor-infiltrating lymphocytes in primary liver carcinoma. General study findings and limits: Less overlap was seen in tumor-adjacent and tumor-blood pairs than in tumor region pairs. Top-250-clone fractions were significantly higher in tumors than in blood (p = 0.039).

CDR3 length equals 14 residues. Germline CDR1 reads SGHAT; CDR2 reads FQNNGV. Bulk tissue was left unsorted, and RNA and DNA were co-extracted from about 20-30 mg of it. Remarks on this clonotype: Its antigen is unknown. A junction boundary mismatches the germline segment, possibly from a read error.

A primer in the constant region served to generate TCR beta cDNA from roughly 450 ng of total RNA. Three nested multiplex PCR rounds, a slightly modified ARM-PCR, produced the libraries for TCR beta. Both of the initial two PCR rounds ran for around 10 cycles and employed TRBV1-TRBV30 forward primers alongside a C-beta reverse primer. TCRdb recomputed calls from the multiplex PCR reads with MiXCR, one row per CDR3 protein. The table includes roughly 120,000 distinct CDR3 sequences, around two thirds detected once. The sequenced sample was liver tumor tissue from sampling region 1. Subset noted: tumor region T1, superior pole. This sequence was found in a woman aged 55-69 years with primary liver carcinoma and hepatitis B virus infection. The chain carries TRBV11-2 and TRBJ2-5; weak D call: TRBD1 (6 bases). DNA of the CDR3: TGTGACAGCAGCCCCACAGGGAAAAAAGAGACCCGGTACTTC. It codes for CDSSPTGKKETRYF.